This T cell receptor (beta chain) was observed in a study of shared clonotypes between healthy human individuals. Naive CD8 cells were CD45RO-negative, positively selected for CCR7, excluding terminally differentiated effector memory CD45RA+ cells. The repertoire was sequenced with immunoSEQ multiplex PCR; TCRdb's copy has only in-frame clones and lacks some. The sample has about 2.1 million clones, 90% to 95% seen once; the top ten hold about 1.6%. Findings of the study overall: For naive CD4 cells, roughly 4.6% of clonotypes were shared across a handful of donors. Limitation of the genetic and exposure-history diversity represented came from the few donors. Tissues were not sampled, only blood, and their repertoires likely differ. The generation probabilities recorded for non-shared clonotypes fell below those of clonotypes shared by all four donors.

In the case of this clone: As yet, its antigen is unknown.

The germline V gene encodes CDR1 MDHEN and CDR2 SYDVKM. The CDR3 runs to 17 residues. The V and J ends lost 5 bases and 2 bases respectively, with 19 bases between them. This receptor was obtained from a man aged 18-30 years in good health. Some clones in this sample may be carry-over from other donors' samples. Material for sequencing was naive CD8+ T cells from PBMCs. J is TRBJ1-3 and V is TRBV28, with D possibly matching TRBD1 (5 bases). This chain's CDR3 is CASSPIPTVSAGNTIYF. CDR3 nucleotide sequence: TGTGCCAGCAGTCCCATCCCGACAGTATCGGCTGGAAACACCATATATTTT.